A single TCR beta chain is shown here with its context. Its antigen is not identified. This entry comes from a study of cytomegalovirus exposure and HLA in healthy donors. The PCR had 60 Vbeta and 13 Jbeta primers. The data were produced by immunoSEQ multiplex PCR, yet TCRdb's version contains in-frame clones alone and is incomplete. The sample consists of around 200,000 clones, 70% to 80% of them appearing once. The study's findings and limits: Some public TCRs appeared in many individuals, while most sequences were rare.

This CDR3 comprises 14 residues. In germline, CDR1 is SGHRS, CDR2 YFSETQ. V was cut by 0 bases and J by 5 bases, with 9 bases left in between. The genes are TRBV5-1 and TRBJ1-5; a weak D match, TRBD1 (5 bases). This clonotype was sampled from a woman in her fifties or sixties in good health and CMV-seronegative. Specimen: PBMCs. As DNA, the CDR3 is TGCGCCAGCAGCTTGGGGGGCATTGATCAGCCCCAGCATTTT. Translated: CASSLGGIDQPQHF.